This T cell receptor beta chain emerged from a study of T-cell memory formation after mild COVID-19. Germline CDR1 reads SGHRS; CDR2 reads YFSETQ. The CDR3 totals 15 residues. J was trimmed by 5 bases and V by 4 bases; bases with no gene match: 8. TCRdb reprocessed the 5' RACE reads with MiXCR, giving one entry per CDR3 protein. The table records a few hundred thousand distinct CDR3 sequences, about 21% of them present only once. V gene TRBV5-1 combines with J gene TRBJ1-5, with 8 bases aligning to TRBD1. The receptor was isolated from an adult woman who had mild COVID-19 (a few samples of this study predate the infection). Cell type and time point are not known. The specimen sequenced was PBMCs or a T cell subset sorted from them (not recorded which). This chain's CDR3 is CASSLGQGGDQPQHF. The CDR3 DNA sequence: TGCGCCAGCAGCCTCGGACAGGGTGGTGATCAGCCCCAGCATTTT.